This T cell receptor (beta chain) was recorded in a study of blood T cell repertoires in COVID-19. About the research overall: Donors in the United States, Italy and Spain gave samples during acute or convalescent COVID-19. PBMCs, B-cell-depleted T cells, or T cells provided the cDNA or gDNA that made up the material.

A Seattle source enrolled patients during active infection and followed them longitudinally. Per the original methods: The authors estimated nucleated cell counts from reference gene primer amplification. The method was immunoSEQ multiplex PCR; TCRdb's version includes in-frame clones alone and lacks a portion of them. From that table come the V and J calls and clone size; the DNA was used to work out D and trimming. The data contain roughly 200,000 clones, 85% to 90% of them singletons. The length of the CDR3 is 15 residues. Germline loops: CDR1 SNHLY, CDR2 FYNNEI. Trimming cost V 1 base and J 5 bases, with 14 bases left between them.

Sequenced input: peripheral blood. The rearrangement uses TRBV2 and TRBJ1-2; D remains ambiguous. The source is a person between 65 and 80 years old with COVID-19, enrolled during active disease. CDR3 sequence (DNA): TGTGCCAGCAGTGAAGGTCCGGGTTCCGTATATGGCTACACCTTC. Protein sequence: CASSEGPGSVYGYTF.